The 19 T cell receptor beta chains presented below share a single source sample, sequenced in a study of blood T cells in healthy people across ages. Primers used in a second PCR of roughly 7 to 12 cycles were a sample-barcoded 5' primer and a J-beta primer mix. TCRdb ran MiXCR on the 5' RACE reads and lists one entry per CDR3 protein. The table records more than 900,000 distinct CDR3 sequences, 25% to 35% of them present only once. These data also featured in a second study, about T cells of mothers and their children.

The sample comprised blood. The receptors were sampled from a woman aged 40 to 50 in good health.

The rearrangement joins TRBV5-1 to TRBJ1-2, with D tentatively TRBD1 (5 bases). This CDR3 is 12 amino acids long. Deletions cut 4 bases from V and 10 bases from J, with 14 bases between. In germline, CDR1 is SGHRS, CDR2 YFSETQ. Here the CDR3 DNA reads TGCGCCAGCAGCCCGGAGGGGAATGACTACACCTTC. Residues: CASSPEGNDYTF.

Only a few counts were recorded for this clonotype. V usage is TRBV3-1 and J usage is TRBJ2-1; D not certain. The germline V gene has CDR1 LGHDT and CDR2 YNNKEL (reference sequence). The CDR3 spans 14 residues. The germline V and J ends were trimmed by 2 bases and 6 bases, with 11 bases remaining between them. The DNA for the CDR3 is TGTGCCAGCAGCCAAAGTGTGGGGTCCAATGAGCAGTTCTTC. It specifies CASSQSVGSNEQFF.

This chain connects TRBV28 to TRBJ1-1; no firm D call. The V gene's germline CDR1 is MDHEN and CDR2 SYDVKM. Trimming took off 5 bases at V and 5 bases at J, with 18 bases between the two ends. This CDR3 has 15 amino acids. In DNA, the CDR3 is TGTGCCAGCAGTCTCTCCTCATCGGGGAAAACTGAAGCTTTCTTT. It translates to CASSLSSSGKTEAFF.

The rearrangement joins TRBV12-3 or TRBV12-4 to TRBJ2-2, with D tentatively TRBD1 (6 bases). This CDR3 has 14 residues. Deletions cut 7 bases from V and 5 bases from J, with 14 bases between. The CDR3 sequence: CASTRGTITGELFF. The CDR3 bases are TGTGCCAGCACCCGTGGGACAATTACCGGGGAGCTGTTTTTT.

This sequence joins TRBV12-3 or TRBV12-4 and TRBJ1-1; D not resolved. The CDR3 covers 14 residues. Trimming stripped 3 bases from V and 1 base from J, with 9 bases between. For the CDR3, the DNA is TGTGCCAGCAGTTTTTCTCCCAGGAACACTGAAGCTTTCTTT. This gives the protein CASSFSPRNTEAFF.

This clonotype occurred a few times. The chain has TRBV9 and TRBJ2-3; 8 nucleotides agree with TRBD1. The CDR3 loop spans 15 amino acids. Looked up from germline, CDR1 is SGDLS and CDR2 is YYNGEE. V dropped 0 bases and J dropped 5; count of bases not matched to a gene: 5. Written as DNA, the CDR3 is TGTGCCAGCAGCGTAGACCAGGGGGCCGGAGATACGCAGTATTTT. The encoded protein is CASSVDQGAGDTQYF. The full variable domain, completed using reference TRBV9 and TRBJ2-3, is DSGVTQTPKHLITATGQRVTLRCSPRSGDLSVYWYQQSLDQGLQFLIQYYNGEERAKGNILERFSAQQFPDLHSELNLSSLELGDSALYFCASSVDQGAGDTQYFGPGTRLTVL.

This clonotype has a count of ten or more. J is TRBJ2-7 and V is TRBV28; 11 bases fit TRBD2. This CDR3 comprises 14 residues. The junction had 6 bases not matched to a gene; V was cut back by 7 bases and J by 4 bases. In germline, CDR1 is MDHEN, CDR2 SYDVKM. CDR3 sequence reads: CASTNSGGAYEQYF. The CDR3 DNA reads as TGTGCCAGCACCAATAGCGGGGGGGCTTACGAGCAGTACTTC.

The chain combines TRBV20-1 with TRBJ2-1; 8 nucleotides align to TRBD2. Germline V gives CDR1 DFQATT, CDR2 SNEGSKA (reference sequence). The CDR3 is 16 amino acids. V lost 3 bases, J lost 2 bases, and 9 bases stayed unmatched. CDR3 bases: TGCAGTGCTAGTCTAGCACCACTAGCGGCCTACAATGAGCAGTTCTTC. Translating it yields CSASLAPLAAYNEQFF.

This chain joins TRBV18 and TRBJ1-2; the D gene is possibly TRBD1 (5 bases). The V gene lost 2 bases and the J gene lost 3 bases, with 7 bases spanning the gap. The CDR3 contains 13 residues. CDR1 is KGHSH and CDR2 is LQKENI in the germline V gene. The CDR3 DNA sequence: TGTGCCAGCTCACCAGTGGGGGACTATGGCTACACCTTC. It is translated as CASSPVGDYGYTF.

This clonotype has only a few counts. V is TRBV5-1 and J is TRBJ2-2, with D maybe TRBD2 (6 bases). The germline V gene encodes CDR1 SGHRS and CDR2 YFSETQ. Trimming took off 0 bases at V and 4 bases at J, with 10 bases between the two ends. The CDR3 length is 15 residues. The chain's CDR3 is CASSLGWRGTGELFF. The DNA for the CDR3 is TGCGCCAGCAGCTTGGGATGGAGGGGCACCGGGGAGCTGTTTTTT.

In its sample, this clonotype was seen a few times. This chain connects TRBV7-3 to TRBJ2-2; 7 nucleotides match TRBD2. The J segment lost 5 bases and the V segment lost 2 bases, leaving 2 bases of the junction unmatched. CDR1 is SGHTA, CDR2 FQGTGA, per germline. This CDR3 has 14 residues. CDR3 sequence (DNA): TGTGCCAGCAGCTTACGGCGGGGGACCGGGGAGCTGTTTTTT. Encoded protein: CASSLRRGTGELFF.

This clonotype was observed a few times. A much bigger clone sits one base away, suggesting this may be a read error. It is unclear where the CDR3 begins or ends on the DNA, so no DNA is shown, and the CDR3 is as TCRdb lists it. V and J are TRBV9 and TRBJ2-6. The V gene's germline CDR1 is SGDLS and CDR2 YYNGEE. The CDR3 has 16 amino acids, counting both end residues. The CDR3 is CASSVGQGSGANVRTF.

This sequence joins TRBV29-1 and TRBJ2-1; the match to TRBD2 covers 13 bases. Germline-derived CDR1 and CDR2 are SQVTM and ANQGSEA. The CDR3 runs 16 residues. J lost 6 bases, V lost 2 bases, and 7 bases had no gene match. As DNA, the CDR3 is TGCAGCGTTGAACCCGGACTAGCGGGAGAAGGCAATGAGCAGTTCTTC. This encodes CSVEPGLAGEGNEQFF.

This clonotype was detected ten times or more. The chain has TRBV20-1 and TRBJ2-7, with D tentatively TRBD1 (6 bases). This CDR3 has 16 residues. The germline V gene encodes CDR1 DFQATT and CDR2 SNEGSKA (reference sequence). V was shortened by 0 bases and J by 3 bases, with 18 bases between the two germline ends. The chain's CDR3 is CSARDPGAGLIYEQYF. CDR3 DNA sequence: TGCAGTGCTAGAGATCCAGGGGCAGGGCTAATCTACGAGCAGTACTTC.

A few counts support this clonotype. A junction end diverges from the germline sequence, so it may reflect a read error. This rearrangement joins TRBV12-3 or TRBV12-4 to TRBJ2-3, with 7 bases identical to TRBD1. The length of the CDR3 is 14 residues. The CDR3 spells CASSFRIGTDAQYF. CDR3 DNA: TGTGCCAGCAGTTTTCGGATCGGGACAGATGCGCAGTATTTT.

This clonotype was counted at least ten times. The chain links TRBV7-9 to TRBJ2-4; weak D call: TRBD1 (5 bases). This CDR3 spans 13 amino acids. From germline, CDR1 is SEHNR and CDR2 FQNEAQ (reference sequence). Trimming removed 4 bases from V and 10 bases from J, with 14 bases in between. CDR3 DNA sequence: TGTGCCAGCAGCTCCAAGGACACTCCTATTCAGTACTTC. It is translated as CASSSKDTPIQYF.

This clonotype was found many times. The V and J genes are TRBV27 and TRBJ2-7, with D possibly being TRBD2 (6 bases). Looked up from germline, CDR1 is MNHEY and CDR2 is SMNVEV (reference sequence). The CDR3 totals 14 residues. V was pared by 5 bases and J by 5 bases, with 16 bases between. CDR3 sequence (DNA): TGTGCCAGCAGTCCGCCGGGACTGGCTAACGAGCAGTACTTC. Translated, it gives CASSPPGLANEQYF.

This chain uses TRBV5-6 with TRBJ2-5; the D gene is possibly TRBD2 (5 bases). Judging by the DNA end, TRBJ2-7 fits better; the J call may be wrong. Germline V gene data show CDR1 as SGHDT and CDR2 as YYEEEE. The CDR3 covers 13 residues. CDR3 coding DNA: TGTGCCAGCAGCGAGGGCAGGCCCTACGAGCAGTACTTC. As protein: CASSEGRPYEQYF.

The chain has TRBV20-1 and TRBJ1-2; the D gene is possibly TRBD1 (5 bases). V was pared by 1 base and J by 4 bases, with 13 bases between. From germline, CDR1 is DFQATT and CDR2 SNEGSKA (reference sequence). The CDR3 contains 14 residues. The CDR3 here is CSARGWDDPYGYTF. The CDR3 nucleotides read TGCAGTGCTAGAGGGTGGGACGATCCCTATGGCTACACCTTC.